This record concerns one T cell receptor (beta chain) sequence. Its antigen is undetermined. Libraries were prepared by immunoSEQ multiplex PCR; TCRdb keeps only in-frame clonotypes and omits some of them. This table has about 10,000 clones, about 93% appearing once. These data originate in a study of T cells in tuberculosis. Findings and limits, study-wide: Samples were chosen by availability of cryopreserved specimens.

The CDR3 covers 16 residues. Per the germline V gene, CDR1 is SGHRS and CDR2 is YFSETQ. J was trimmed by 4 bases and V by 3 bases; bases with no gene match: 10. The source is an adult with tuberculosis. The chain employs TRBV5-1 and TRBJ2-3; 8 bases are a match to TRBD2. The sequenced sample was PBMCs. DNA for the CDR3: TGCGCCAGCAGCTCCGAAAGCGGGAGAGGGGCAGATACGCAGTATTTT. Its translation: CASSSESGRGADTQYF. Variable domain in full (rest from reference TRBV5-1 and TRBJ2-3): KAGVTQTPRYLIKTRGQQVTLSCSPISGHRSVSWYQQTPGQGLQFLFEYFSETQRNKGNFPGRFSGRQFSNSRSEMNVSTLELGDSALYLCASSSESGRGADTQYFGPGTRLTVL.